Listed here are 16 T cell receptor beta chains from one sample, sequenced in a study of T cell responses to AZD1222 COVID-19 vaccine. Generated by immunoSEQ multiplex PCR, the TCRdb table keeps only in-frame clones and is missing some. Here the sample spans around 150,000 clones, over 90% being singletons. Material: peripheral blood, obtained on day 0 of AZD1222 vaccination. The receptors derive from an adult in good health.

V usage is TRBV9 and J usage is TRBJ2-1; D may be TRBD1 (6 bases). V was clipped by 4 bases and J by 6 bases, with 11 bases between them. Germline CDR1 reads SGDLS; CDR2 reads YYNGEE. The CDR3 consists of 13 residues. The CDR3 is CASSSRQANEQFF. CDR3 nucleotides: TGTGCCAGCAGCTCGCGACAGGCCAATGAGCAGTTCTTC.

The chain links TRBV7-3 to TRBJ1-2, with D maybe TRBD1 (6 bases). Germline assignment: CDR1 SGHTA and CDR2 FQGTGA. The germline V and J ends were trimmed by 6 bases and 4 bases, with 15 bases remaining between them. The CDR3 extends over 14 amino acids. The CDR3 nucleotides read TGTGCCAGCAGGTATATGGACAGCTCCTATGGCTACACCTTC. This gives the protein CASRYMDSSYGYTF.

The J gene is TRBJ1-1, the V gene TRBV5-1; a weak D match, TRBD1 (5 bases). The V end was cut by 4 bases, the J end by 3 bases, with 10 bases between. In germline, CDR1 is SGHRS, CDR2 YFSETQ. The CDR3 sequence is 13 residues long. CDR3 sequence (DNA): TGCGCCAGCAGCCCGACAGACTACACTGAAGCTTTCTTT. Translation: CASSPTDYTEAFF.

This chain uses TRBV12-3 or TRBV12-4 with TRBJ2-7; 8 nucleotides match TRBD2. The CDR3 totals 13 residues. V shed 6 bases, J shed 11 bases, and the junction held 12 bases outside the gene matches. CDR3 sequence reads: CASSLARGGSEYF. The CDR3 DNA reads TGTGCCAGCAGCCTAGCTCGGGGGGGGAGCGAGTACTTC.

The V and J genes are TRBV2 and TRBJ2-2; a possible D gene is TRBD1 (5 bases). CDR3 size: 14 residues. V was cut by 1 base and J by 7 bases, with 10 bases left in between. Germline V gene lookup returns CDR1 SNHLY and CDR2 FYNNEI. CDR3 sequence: CASSEDAGIGELFF. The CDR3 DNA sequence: TGTGCCAGCAGTGAAGATGCAGGGATCGGGGAGCTGTTTTTT.

The CDR3 nucleotides are TGTGCCAGCAGCTCGGGGGAGATCTCTGGAAACACCATATATTTT. Its protein product is CASSSGEISGNTIYF. V and J are TRBV11-2 and TRBJ1-3; a weak D match, TRBD1 (5 bases). Germline V gene sequence: CDR1 SGHAT, CDR2 FQNNGV. This CDR3 spans 15 amino acids. With 4 bases removed from V and 0 bases from J, the gap between germline ends came to 10 bases.

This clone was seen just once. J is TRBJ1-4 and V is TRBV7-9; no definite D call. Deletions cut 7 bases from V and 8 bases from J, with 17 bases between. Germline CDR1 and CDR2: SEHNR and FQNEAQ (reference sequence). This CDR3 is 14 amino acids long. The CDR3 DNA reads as TGTGCCAGCACAGGTACTAGGGAAGGAGAAAAACTGTTTTTT. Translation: CASTGTREGEKLFF.

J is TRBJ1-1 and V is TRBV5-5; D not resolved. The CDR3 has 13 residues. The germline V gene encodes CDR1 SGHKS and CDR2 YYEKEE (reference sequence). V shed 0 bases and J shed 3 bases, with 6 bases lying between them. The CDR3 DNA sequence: TGTGCCAGCAGCTTGGATAGGGACACTGAAGCTTTCTTT. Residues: CASSLDRDTEAFF.

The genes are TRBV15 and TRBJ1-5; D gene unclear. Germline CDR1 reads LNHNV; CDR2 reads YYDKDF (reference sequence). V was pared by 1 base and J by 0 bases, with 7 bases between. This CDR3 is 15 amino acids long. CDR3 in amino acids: CATSRVDGSNQPQHF. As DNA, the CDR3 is TGTGCCACCAGCAGAGTGGACGGTAGCAATCAGCCCCAGCATTTT.

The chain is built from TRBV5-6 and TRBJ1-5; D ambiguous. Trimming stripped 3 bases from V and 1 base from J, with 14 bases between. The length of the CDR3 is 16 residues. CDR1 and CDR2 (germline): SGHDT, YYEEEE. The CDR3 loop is CASSYGSLRSNQPQHF. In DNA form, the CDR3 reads TGTGCCAGCAGCTACGGTAGTCTACGGAGCAATCAGCCCCAGCATTTT. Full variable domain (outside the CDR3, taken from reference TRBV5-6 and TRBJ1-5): DAGVTQSPTHLIKTRGQQVTLRCSPKSGHDTVSWYQQALGQGPQFIFQYYEEEERQRGNFPDRFSGHQFPNYSSELNVNALLLGDSALYLCASSYGSLRSNQPQHFGDGTRLSIL.

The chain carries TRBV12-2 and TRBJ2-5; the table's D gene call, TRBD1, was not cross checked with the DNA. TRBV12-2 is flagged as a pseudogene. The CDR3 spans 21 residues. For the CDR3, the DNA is TGTGCAAGTCGCTTATTATTCGGATCCCAACCCTTGACAGAATACCAAGAGACCCAGTACTTC. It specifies CASRLLFGSQPLTEYQETQYF.

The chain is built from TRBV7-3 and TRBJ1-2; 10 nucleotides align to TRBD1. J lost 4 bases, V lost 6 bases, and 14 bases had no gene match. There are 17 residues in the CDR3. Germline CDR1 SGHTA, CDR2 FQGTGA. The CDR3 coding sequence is TGTGCCAGCAGACGAGGGACAGGGGTGCGTCGCGGCTATGGCTACACCTTC. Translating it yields CASRRGTGVRRGYGYTF.

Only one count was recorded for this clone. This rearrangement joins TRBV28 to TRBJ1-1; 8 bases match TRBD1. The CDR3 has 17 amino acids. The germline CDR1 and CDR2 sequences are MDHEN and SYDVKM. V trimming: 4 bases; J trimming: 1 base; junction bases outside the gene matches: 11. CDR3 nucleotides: TGTGCCAGCAGTTCCCCTGGCTCCGGGACAGGGAACACTGAAGCTTTCTTT. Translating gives CASSSPGSGTGNTEAFF.

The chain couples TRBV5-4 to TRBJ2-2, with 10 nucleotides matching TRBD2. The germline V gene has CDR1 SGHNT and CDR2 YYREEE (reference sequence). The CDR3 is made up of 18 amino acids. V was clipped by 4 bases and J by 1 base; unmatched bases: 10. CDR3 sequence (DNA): TGTGCCAGCAGCCCCGTCGCTAGCGGGAGTGTGAACACCGGGGAGCTGTTTTTT. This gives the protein CASSPVASGSVNTGELFF.

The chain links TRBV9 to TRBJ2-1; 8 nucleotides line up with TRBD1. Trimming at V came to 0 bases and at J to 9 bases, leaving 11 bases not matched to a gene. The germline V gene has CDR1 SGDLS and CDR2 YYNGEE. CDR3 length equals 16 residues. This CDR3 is CASSVAWTGTFGEQFF. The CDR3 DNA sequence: TGTGCCAGCAGCGTAGCTTGGACAGGGACGTTCGGTGAGCAGTTCTTC.

CDR3: CASTLRGNRNQPQHF. Written as DNA, the CDR3 is TGTGCCAGCACCCTCCGGGGAAACAGAAATCAGCCCCAGCATTTT. The chain uses TRBV2 and TRBJ1-5; D remains ambiguous. V lost 7 bases and J 4 bases, leaving 17 bases between the germline ends. In germline, CDR1 is SNHLY, CDR2 FYNNEI. This CDR3 spans 15 amino acids.